This TCR beta chain was captured by sequencing in a study of blood T cells in healthy people across ages. Donors ranged from roughly 6 to 90 years old and were healthy Caucasians in Russia. Germline assignment: CDR1 MDHEN and CDR2 SYDVKM. V trimming: 6 bases; J trimming: 5 bases; junction bases outside the gene matches: 9. This CDR3 comprises 14 residues. It was with a sample-barcoded 5' primer and a J-beta primer mix that a second PCR of about 6 to 12 cycles was run. TCRdb passed the 5' RACE reads through MiXCR, listing each CDR3 protein once. The sample lists 850,000 to 1,100,000 distinct CDR3 sequences; around two fifths were seen once.

The V call is TRBV28, the J call TRBJ1-1; TRBD1 agrees at 7 bases. The source is a man aged 18 to 29 in good health. Sequenced: blood. The CDR3: CASSGSGGGTEAFF. The CDR3, as DNA: TGTGCCAGCAGCGGGTCAGGGGGGGGGACTGAAGCTTTCTTT.